The subject of this entry is one T cell receptor (beta chain). In the source study's methods: It was from reference gene primer amplification that nucleated cell counts were estimated. Profiled with immunoSEQ multiplex PCR; TCRdb holds only in-frame clones, not every one. V, J and clone size are those of that table, while D and trimming were read from the DNA. The table lists over 95,000 clones, 84% of them singletons. These data belong to a study of blood T cell repertoires in COVID-19. Background on the study: The United States, Italy and Spain supplied acute and convalescent COVID-19 samples. T cells, B-cell-depleted T cells, or PBMCs provided the cDNA or gDNA that served as material.

CDR3 size: 16 residues. CDR1 and CDR2 (germline): LGHDT, YNNKEL (reference sequence). Losses at the gene ends were 4 bases for V and 2 bases for J; bases not matched to a gene: 8. V and J are TRBV3-1 (or the pseudogene TRBV3-2) and TRBJ2-5; 9 positions agree with TRBD1. This clonotype was sampled from a woman in her thirties or forties with acute or convalescent COVID-19. The sequencing input was peripheral blood. The CDR3 DNA reads TGTGCCAGCAGCCGCTGGACAGGGGAGATACAAGAGACCCAGTACTTC. Encoded protein: CASSRWTGEIQETQYF.